What follows describes a single T cell receptor (beta chain). Source study methods: Researchers report that nucleated cell counts were estimated from reference gene primer amplification. Repertoires were generated with immunoSEQ multiplex PCR, while TCRdb's copy carries only in-frame clones and drops some. V and J calls and clone size come straight from that table; D and trimming were deduced from the DNA. The sample consists of under 300,000 clones, approximately 87% of them appearing once. During active infection, Seattle patients enrolled and were then monitored through disease. The sample originates from a study of blood T cell repertoires in COVID-19. Overall study context: T cells, B-cell-depleted T cells, or PBMCs supplied cDNA or gDNA.

V lost 1 base to trimming and J lost 2 bases, with 8 bases between them. This CDR3 has 14 residues. Germline V CDR1 and CDR2: KGHSH, LQKENI. The chain has TRBV18 and TRBJ1-2; D gene unclear. This TCR was sampled from a woman in her 30s with COVID-19, enrolled during active disease. Sequencing input: peripheral blood. The CDR3 reads CASSPQEGNYGYTF. CDR3 in DNA: TGTGCCAGCTCACCACAGGAGGGAAACTATGGCTACACCTTC.